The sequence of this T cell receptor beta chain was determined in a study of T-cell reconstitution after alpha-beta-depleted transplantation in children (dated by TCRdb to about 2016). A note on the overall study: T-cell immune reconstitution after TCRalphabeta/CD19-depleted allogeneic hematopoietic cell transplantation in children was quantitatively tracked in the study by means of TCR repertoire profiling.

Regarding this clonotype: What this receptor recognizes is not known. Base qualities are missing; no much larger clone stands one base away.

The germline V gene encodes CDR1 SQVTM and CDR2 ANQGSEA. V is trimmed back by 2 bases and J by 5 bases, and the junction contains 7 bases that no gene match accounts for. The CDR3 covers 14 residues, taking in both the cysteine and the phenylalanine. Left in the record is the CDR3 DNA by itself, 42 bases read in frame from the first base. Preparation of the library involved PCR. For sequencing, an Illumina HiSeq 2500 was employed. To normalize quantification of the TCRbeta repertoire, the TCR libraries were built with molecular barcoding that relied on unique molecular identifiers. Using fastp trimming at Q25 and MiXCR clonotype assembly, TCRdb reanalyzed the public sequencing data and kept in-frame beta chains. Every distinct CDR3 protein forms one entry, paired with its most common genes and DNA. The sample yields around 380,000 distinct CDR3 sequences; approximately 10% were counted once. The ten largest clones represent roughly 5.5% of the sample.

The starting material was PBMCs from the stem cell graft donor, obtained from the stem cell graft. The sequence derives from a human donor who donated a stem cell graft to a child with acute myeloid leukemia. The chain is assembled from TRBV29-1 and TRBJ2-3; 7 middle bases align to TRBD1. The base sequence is TGCAGCGTTGAAAAGGGACGGGACAGAGATACGCAGTATTTT. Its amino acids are CSVEKGRDRDTQYF.